Listed here are 8 T cell receptor beta chains from one sample, sequenced in a study of cytomegalovirus exposure and HLA in healthy donors. 13 Jbeta primers and 60 Vbeta primers were used for the PCR. Produced via immunoSEQ multiplex PCR; TCRdb's table is partial and in-frame only. The table records approximately 190,000 clones, 78% of them present only once. Source material: PBMCs. Receptor source: a woman in her twenties or thirties in good health and CMV-seropositive.

The genes are TRBV28 and TRBJ2-1; 12 nucleotides match TRBD1. Germline trimming cut 3 bases from V and 6 bases from J; bases unmatched to any gene: 6. The CDR3 loop spans 16 amino acids. Germline V gives CDR1 MDHEN, CDR2 SYDVKM. The CDR3 reads CASSFSGQGAINEQFF. CDR3 nucleotides: TGTGCCAGCAGTTTTTCGGGACAGGGGGCGATCAATGAGCAGTTCTTC. The full variable domain, with the rest looked up from reference TRBV28 and TRBJ2-1, is DVKVTQSSRYLVKRTGEKVFLECVQDMDHENMFWYRQDPGLGLRLIYFSYDVKMKEKGDIPEGYSVSREKKERFSLILESASTNQTSMYLCASSFSGQGAINEQFFGPGTRLTVL.

This clone occurred a few times. V usage is TRBV27 and J usage is TRBJ2-1; 12 bases are a match to TRBD2. Trimming removed 8 bases from V and 9 bases from J; junction bases left unmatched: 5. This CDR3 comprises 13 residues. Germline V gene sequence: CDR1 MNHEY, CDR2 SMNVEV (reference sequence). The CDR3 protein is CASRLAGVTEQFF. The CDR3 DNA sequence: TGTGCCAGCCGACTAGCGGGAGTTACTGAGCAGTTCTTC.

V and J are TRBV13 and TRBJ2-7; 7 bases line up with TRBD2. Trimming took 2 bases from V and 6 from J; bases not matched to a gene: 4. The CDR3 consists of 13 residues. CDR1 is PRHDT, CDR2 FYEKMQ, per germline (reference sequence). CDR3 nucleotides: TGTGCCAGCAGCTTATGGGGGAGGGGCGAGCAGTACTTC. Translating it yields CASSLWGRGEQYF.

The chain couples TRBV28 to TRBJ1-5; tentative D call: TRBD1 (6 bases). Germline lookup yields CDR1 MDHEN and CDR2 SYDVKM. The V and J ends lost 3 bases and 1 base respectively, with 10 bases between them. This CDR3 is built from 15 residues. The CDR3 sequence: CASSFLQGSNQPQHF. For the CDR3, the DNA is TGTGCCAGCAGTTTCCTTCAGGGGAGCAATCAGCCCCAGCATTTT.

This chain connects TRBV6-5 to TRBJ1-1, with 7 nucleotides matching TRBD1. The CDR3 runs to 13 residues. Germline V gene lookup returns CDR1 MNHEY and CDR2 SVGAGI. V was clipped by 6 bases and J by 8 bases; unmatched bases: 9. The CDR3 region has the DNA TGTGCCAGCAGCCGAGACAGGGAGAAGGAAGCTTTCTTT. Residues: CASSRDREKEAFF.

The J gene is TRBJ1-5, the V gene TRBV4-3; 7 bases fit TRBD1. J gave up 8 bases and V 1 base, and 14 bases lay outside the gene matches. The CDR3 runs 17 residues. Germline V gene data show CDR1 as LGHNA and CDR2 as YSLEER. In DNA form, the CDR3 reads TGCGCCAGCAGCCAAGGTAGCCCGGGACAGATATTTGAGCCCCAGCATTTT. Translation: CASSQGSPGQIFEPQHF.

The chain links TRBV7-2 to TRBJ2-2, with D maybe TRBD1 (5 bases). Trimming left V 5 bases short and J 4 bases short, with 14 bases between. CDR3 size: 15 residues. Germline V lookup: CDR1 SGHTA, CDR2 FQGNSA. The CDR3 nucleotides are TGTGCCAGCAGCGGGCCGCTAAGGGGCACCGGGGAGCTGTTTTTT. Protein sequence: CASSGPLRGTGELFF.

The chain has TRBV19 and TRBJ2-2, with 9 bases fitting TRBD2. The CDR3 length is 16 residues. V was clipped by 5 bases and J by 5 bases; unmatched bases: 9. The germline gives CDR1 LNHDA, CDR2 SQIVND (reference sequence). CDR3: CASSHRGTSRTGELFF. CDR3 DNA sequence: TGTGCCAGTAGTCACCGAGGGACTAGCAGAACCGGGGAGCTGTTTTTT.